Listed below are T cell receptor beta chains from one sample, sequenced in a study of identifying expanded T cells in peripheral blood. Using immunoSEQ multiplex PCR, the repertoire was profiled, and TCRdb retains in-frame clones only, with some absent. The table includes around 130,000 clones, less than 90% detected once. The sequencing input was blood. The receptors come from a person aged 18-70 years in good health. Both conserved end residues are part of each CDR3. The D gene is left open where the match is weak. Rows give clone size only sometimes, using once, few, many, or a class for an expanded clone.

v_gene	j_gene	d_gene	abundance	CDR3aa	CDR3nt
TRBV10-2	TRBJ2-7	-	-	CASRRERSSYEQYF	TGCGCCAGCAGGAGGGAGAGGAGCTCCTACGAGCAGTACTTC
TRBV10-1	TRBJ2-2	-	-	CASSEGRTGELFF	TGCGCCAGCAGTGAGGGGAGAACCGGGGAGCTGTTTTTT
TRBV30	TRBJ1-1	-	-	CAWTRRRVTEAFF	TGTGCCTGGACCCGGAGGAGGGTCACTGAAGCTTTCTTT
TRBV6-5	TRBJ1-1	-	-	CASSRGLGSDKAFF	TGTGCCAGCAGTCGCGGGCTTGGATCGGACAAAGCTTTCTTT
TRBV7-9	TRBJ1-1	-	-	CASSSRGGGNTEAFF	TGTGCCAGCAGCTCCCGGGGGGGCGGTAACACTGAAGCTTTCTTT
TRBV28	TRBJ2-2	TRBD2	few	CATGYREGNTGELFF	TGTGCCACCGGCTATAGGGAGGGGAACACCGGGGAGCTGTTTTTT
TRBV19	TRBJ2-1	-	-	CASSIVAREWVSYNEQFF	TGTGCCAGTAGTATCGTTGCCCGGGAGTGGGTTTCCTACAATGAGCAGTTCTTC
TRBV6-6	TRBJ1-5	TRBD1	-	CASSGQGVGQPQHF	TGTGCCAGCAGTGGACAGGGGGTTGGTCAGCCCCAGCATTTT
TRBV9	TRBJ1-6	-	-	CASSVSQNNSPLHF	TGTGCCAGCAGCGTCTCACAGAATAATTCACCCCTCCACTTT
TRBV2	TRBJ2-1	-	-	CASSEAGGEQFF	TGTGCCAGCAGTGAAGCGGGGGGTGAGCAGTTCTTC
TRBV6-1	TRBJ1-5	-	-	CASSTLQDQPQHF	TGTGCCAGCAGTACTTTACAGGATCAGCCCCAGCATTTT
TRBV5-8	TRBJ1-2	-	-	CASSFVGGYQDRPYGYTF	TGTGCCAGCAGCTTCGTGGGAGGTTATCAGGACAGACCCTATGGCTACACCTTC
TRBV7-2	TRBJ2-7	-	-	CASSLAGAYEQYF	TGTGCCAGCAGCTTAGCGGGGGCCTACGAGCAGTACTTC
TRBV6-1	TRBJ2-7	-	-	CASSEDRVHEQYF	TGTGCCAGCAGTGAAGACAGGGTCCACGAGCAGTACTTC
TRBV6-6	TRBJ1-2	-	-	CASSYDGTYGYTF	TGTGCCAGCAGTTACGATGGGACATATGGCTACACCTTC
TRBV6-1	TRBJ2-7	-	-	CASSPNLAPEQYF	TGTGCCAGCAGTCCCAACTTAGCCCCCGAGCAGTACTTC
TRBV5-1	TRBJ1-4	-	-	CASSPTGHEKLFF	TGCGCCAGCAGCCCCACGGGCCACGAAAAACTGTTTTTT
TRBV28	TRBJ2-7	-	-	CASGGEGASYEQYF	TGTGCCAGCGGGGGTGAGGGCGCGAGCTACGAGCAGTACTTC
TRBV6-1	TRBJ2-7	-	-	CASSEGGLVHEQYF	TGTGCCAGCAGTGAGGGGGGATTGGTCCACGAGCAGTACTTC
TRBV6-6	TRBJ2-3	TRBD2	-	CASNTAGGSTDTQYF	TGTGCCAGCAATACTGCGGGGGGGAGCACAGATACGCAGTATTTT
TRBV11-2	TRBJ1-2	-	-	CASTAGRGQNYGYTF	TGTGCCAGCACCGCGGGGCGGGGGCAAAACTATGGCTACACCTTC
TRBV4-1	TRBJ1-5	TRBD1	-	CASSQAPGQGNQPQHF	TGCGCCAGCAGCCAGGCTCCGGGACAGGGCAATCAGCCCCAGCATTTT
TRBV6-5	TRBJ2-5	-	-	CASTREGVETQYF	TGTGCCAGCACCCGTGAGGGGGTCGAGACCCAGTACTTC
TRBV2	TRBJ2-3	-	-	CASSGPSGSTDTQYF	TGTGCCAGCAGTGGGCCCAGCGGTAGCACAGATACGCAGTATTTT
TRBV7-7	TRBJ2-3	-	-	CASSPRISTDTQYF	TGTGCCAGCAGCCCCCGGATTAGCACAGATACGCAGTATTTT
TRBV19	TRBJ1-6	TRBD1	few	CASRQGYYYSPLHF	TGTGCCAGTCGACAGGGCTACTATTATTCACCCCTCCACTTT
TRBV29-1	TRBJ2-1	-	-	CSVRSGTESLQFF	TGCAGCGTTAGATCCGGGACCGAAAGTTTGCAGTTCTTC
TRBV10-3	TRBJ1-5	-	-	CAISERGANQPQHF	TGTGCCATCAGTGAGAGGGGGGCCAATCAGCCCCAGCATTTT
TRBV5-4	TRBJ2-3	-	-	CASSLSKVADTQYF	TGTGCCAGCAGCCTCTCCAAAGTCGCAGATACGCAGTATTTT
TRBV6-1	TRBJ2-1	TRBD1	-	CASSEGQGSRNNEQFF	TGTGCCAGCAGTGAGGGACAGGGTTCTCGGAACAATGAGCAGTTCTTC
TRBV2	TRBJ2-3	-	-	CASSVGTDTQYF	TGTGCCAGCAGTGTTGGGACAGATACGCAGTATTTT
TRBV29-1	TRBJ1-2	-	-	CSVTRAPPNYGYTF	TGCAGCGTCACCCGGGCCCCGCCTAACTATGGCTACACCTTC
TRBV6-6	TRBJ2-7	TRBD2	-	CATLPLGGTPWEQYF	TGTGCCACCCTACCCCTCGGGGGGACTCCGTGGGAGCAGTACTTC
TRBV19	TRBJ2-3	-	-	CASSTEFTDTQYF	TGTGCCAGTAGTACAGAATTCACAGATACGCAGTATTTT
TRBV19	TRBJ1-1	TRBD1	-	CASSIARRGSGGRGTEAFF	TGTGCCAGTAGTATAGCCCGCCGAGGATCAGGGGGGCGCGGCACTGAAGCTTTCTTT
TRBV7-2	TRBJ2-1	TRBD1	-	CASSLGGTGKEQFF	TGTGCCAGCAGCTTAGGTGGGACAGGGAAAGAGCAGTTCTTC
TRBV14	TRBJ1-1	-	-	CASSQVWGAEAFF	TGTGCCAGCAGCCAAGTTTGGGGGGCTGAAGCTTTCTTT
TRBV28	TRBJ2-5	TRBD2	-	CASSPSGRAQETQYF	TGTGCCAGCAGTCCTAGCGGGAGGGCCCAAGAGACCCAGTACTTC
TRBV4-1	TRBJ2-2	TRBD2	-	CASRTSGATGELFF	TGCGCCAGCAGGACTAGCGGGGCCACCGGGGAGCTGTTTTTT
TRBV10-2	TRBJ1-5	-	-	CASSESRRDQPQHF	TGCGCCAGCAGTGAGTCGCGTAGGGATCAGCCCCAGCATTTT
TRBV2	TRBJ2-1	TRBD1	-	CASSALGGEDEQFF	TGTGCCAGCAGTGCCCTAGGGGGCGAAGATGAGCAGTTCTTC
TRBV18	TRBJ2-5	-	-	CASSPNQRETQYF	TGTGCCAGCTCCCCTAACCAGAGGGAGACCCAGTACTTC
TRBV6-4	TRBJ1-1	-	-	CASSASANTEAFF	TGTGCCAGCAGTGCCAGCGCTAACACTGAAGCTTTCTTT
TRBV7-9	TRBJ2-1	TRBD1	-	CASSPQDRGLVEQFF	TGTGCCAGCAGCCCACAAGACAGGGGGCTGGTTGAGCAGTTCTTC
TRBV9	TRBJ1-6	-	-	CASSATVFSSYNSPLHF	TGTGCCAGCAGCGCGACCGTTTTTAGCTCCTATAATTCACCCCTCCACTTT
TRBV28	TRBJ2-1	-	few	CASSSYPGDEQFF	TGTGCCAGCAGTTCATACCCCGGGGATGAGCAGTTCTTC
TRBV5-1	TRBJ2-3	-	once	CASGLTRRGTDTQYF	TGCGCCAGCGGATTGACACGAAGGGGCACAGATACGCAGTATTTT
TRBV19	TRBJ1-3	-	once	CASSIQKGTGNTIYF	TGTGCCAGTAGTATTCAAAAGGGAACTGGAAACACCATATATTTT
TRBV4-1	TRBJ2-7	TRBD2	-	CASSLGLALSYEQYF	TGCGCCAGCAGCCTCGGACTAGCCCTCTCCTACGAGCAGTACTTC
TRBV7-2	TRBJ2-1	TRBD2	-	CASSLLAGAYNEQFF	TGTGCCAGCAGCTTATTAGCGGGAGCCTACAATGAGCAGTTCTTC
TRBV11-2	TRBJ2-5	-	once	CASSLVEETQYF	TGTGCCAGCAGCTTAGTAGAAGAGACCCAGTACTTC
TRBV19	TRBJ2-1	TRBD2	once	CASKGLAGVDEQFF	TGTGCCAGTAAAGGACTAGCGGGAGTCGATGAGCAGTTCTTC
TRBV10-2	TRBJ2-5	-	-	CASSEGWETQYF	TGCGCCAGCAGTGAGGGGTGGGAGACCCAGTACTTC
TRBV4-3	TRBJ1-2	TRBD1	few	CASSQDRQGAYGYTF	TGCGCCAGCAGCCAAGATCGGCAGGGGGCTTATGGCTACACCTTC
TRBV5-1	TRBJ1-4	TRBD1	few	CASSVGQGRDEKLFF	TGCGCCAGCAGCGTCGGACAGGGGAGGGATGAAAAACTGTTTTTT
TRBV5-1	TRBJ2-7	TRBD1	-	CASSLTGESYEQYF	TGCGCCAGCAGCTTGACAGGGGAGTCCTACGAGCAGTACTTC
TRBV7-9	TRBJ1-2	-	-	CASSLGATEAYGYTF	TGTGCCAGCAGCTTAGGGGCCACGGAGGCCTATGGCTACACCTTC
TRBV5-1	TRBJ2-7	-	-	CASSPQTGPYEQYF	TGCGCCAGCAGCCCTCAGACAGGTCCCTACGAGCAGTACTTC
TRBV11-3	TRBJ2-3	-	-	CASSRGRGAGTDTQYF	TGTGCCAGCAGCCGAGGACGAGGAGCTGGCACAGATACGCAGTATTTT